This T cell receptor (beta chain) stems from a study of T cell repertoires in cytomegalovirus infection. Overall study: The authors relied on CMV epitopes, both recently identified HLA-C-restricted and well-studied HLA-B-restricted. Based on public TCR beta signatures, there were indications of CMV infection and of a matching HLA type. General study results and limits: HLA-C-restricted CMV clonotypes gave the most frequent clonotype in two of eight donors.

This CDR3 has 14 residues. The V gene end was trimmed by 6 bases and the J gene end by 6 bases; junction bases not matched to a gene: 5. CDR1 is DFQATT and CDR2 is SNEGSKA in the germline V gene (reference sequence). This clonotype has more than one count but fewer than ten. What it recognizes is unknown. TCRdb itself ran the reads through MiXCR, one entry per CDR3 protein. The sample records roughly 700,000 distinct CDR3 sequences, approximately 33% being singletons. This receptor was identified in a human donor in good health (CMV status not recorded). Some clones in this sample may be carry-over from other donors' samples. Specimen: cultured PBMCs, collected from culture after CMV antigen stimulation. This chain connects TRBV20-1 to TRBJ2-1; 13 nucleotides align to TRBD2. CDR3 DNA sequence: TGCAGTGCCCGGACTAGCGGGAGCGGCAATGAGCAGTTCTTC. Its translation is CSARTSGSGNEQFF.